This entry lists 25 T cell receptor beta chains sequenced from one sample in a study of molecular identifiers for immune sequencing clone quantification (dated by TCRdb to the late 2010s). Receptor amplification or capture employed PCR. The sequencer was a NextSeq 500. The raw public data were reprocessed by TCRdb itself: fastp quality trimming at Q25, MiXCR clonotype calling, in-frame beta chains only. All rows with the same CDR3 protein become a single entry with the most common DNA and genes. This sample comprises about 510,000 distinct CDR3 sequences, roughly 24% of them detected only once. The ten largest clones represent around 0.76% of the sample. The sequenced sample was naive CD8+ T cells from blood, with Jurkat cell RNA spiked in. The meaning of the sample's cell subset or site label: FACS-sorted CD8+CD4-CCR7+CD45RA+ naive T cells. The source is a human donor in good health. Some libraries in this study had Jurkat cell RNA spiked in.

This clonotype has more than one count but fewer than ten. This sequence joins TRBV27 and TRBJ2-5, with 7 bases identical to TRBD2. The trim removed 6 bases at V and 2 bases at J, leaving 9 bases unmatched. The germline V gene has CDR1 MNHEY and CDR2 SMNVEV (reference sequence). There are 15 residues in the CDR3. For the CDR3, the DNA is TGTGCCAGCAGACCCCTCCTAGCGGCACAAGAGACCCAGTACTTC. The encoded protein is CASRPLLAAQETQYF.

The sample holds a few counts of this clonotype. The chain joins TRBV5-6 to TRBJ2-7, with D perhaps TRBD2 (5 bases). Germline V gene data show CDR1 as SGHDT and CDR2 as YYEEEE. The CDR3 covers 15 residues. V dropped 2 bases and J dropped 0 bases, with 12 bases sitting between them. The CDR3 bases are TGTGCCAGCAGCTTCGTCCCTAGCAGCTCCTACGAGCAGTACTTC. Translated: CASSFVPSSSYEQYF.

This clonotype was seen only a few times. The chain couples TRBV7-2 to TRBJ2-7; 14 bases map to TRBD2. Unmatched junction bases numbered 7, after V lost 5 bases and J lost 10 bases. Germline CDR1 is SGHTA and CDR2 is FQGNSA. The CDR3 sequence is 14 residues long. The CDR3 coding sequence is TGTGCCAGCAGCCCCCGGACTAGCGGGAGGTCTCAGTACTTC. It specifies CASSPRTSGRSQYF.

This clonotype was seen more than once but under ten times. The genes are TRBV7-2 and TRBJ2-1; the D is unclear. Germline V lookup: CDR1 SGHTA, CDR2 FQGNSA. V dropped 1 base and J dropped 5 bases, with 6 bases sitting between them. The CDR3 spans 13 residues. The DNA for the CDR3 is TGTGCCAGCAGCTTAGTCACCCACAATGAGCAGTTCTTC. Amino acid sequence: CASSLVTHNEQFF.

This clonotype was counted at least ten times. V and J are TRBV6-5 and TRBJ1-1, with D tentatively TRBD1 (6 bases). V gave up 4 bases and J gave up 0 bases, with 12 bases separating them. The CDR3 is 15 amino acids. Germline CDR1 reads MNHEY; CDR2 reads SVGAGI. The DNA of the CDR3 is TGTGCCAGCAGTTTGGACAGTCTCTTGAACACTGAAGCTTTCTTT. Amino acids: CASSLDSLLNTEAFF.

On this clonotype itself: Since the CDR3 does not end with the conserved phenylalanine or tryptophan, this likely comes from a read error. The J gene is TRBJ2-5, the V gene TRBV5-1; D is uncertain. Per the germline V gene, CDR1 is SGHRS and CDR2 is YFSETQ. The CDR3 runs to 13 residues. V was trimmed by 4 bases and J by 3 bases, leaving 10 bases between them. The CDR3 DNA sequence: TGCGCCAGCAGCGACACTTTGGAAGAGACCCAGTACCTC. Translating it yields CASSDTLEETQYL.

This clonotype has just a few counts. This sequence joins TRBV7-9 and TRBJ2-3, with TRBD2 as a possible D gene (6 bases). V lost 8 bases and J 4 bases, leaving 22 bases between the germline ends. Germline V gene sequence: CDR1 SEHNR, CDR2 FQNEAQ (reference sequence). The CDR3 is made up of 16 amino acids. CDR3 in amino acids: CASYGPGLRASDTQYF. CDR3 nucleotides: TGTGCCAGCTATGGACCGGGACTCCGAGCGTCAGATACGCAGTATTTT.

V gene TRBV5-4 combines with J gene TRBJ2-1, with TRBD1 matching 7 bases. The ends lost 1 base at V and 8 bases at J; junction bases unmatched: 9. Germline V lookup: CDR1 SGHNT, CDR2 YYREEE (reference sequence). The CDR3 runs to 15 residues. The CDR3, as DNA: TGTGCCAGCAGCTTGCCGGGACAGAGGGGCGATGAGCAGTTCTTC. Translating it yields CASSLPGQRGDEQFF.

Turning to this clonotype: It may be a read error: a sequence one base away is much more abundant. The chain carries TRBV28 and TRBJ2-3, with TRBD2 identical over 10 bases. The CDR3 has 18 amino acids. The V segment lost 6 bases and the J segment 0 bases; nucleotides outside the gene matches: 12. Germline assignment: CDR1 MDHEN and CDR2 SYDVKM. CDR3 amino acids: CASRLPGLAWSSTDTQYF. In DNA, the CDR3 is TGTGCCAGCAGACTGCCGGGACTAGCGTGGTCTAGCACAGATACGCAGTATTTT.

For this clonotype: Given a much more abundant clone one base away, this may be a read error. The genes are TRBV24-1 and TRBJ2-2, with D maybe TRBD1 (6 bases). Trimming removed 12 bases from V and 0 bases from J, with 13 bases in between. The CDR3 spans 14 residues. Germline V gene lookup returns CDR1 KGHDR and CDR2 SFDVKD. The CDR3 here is CAAEQGTNTGELFF. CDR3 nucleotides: TGTGCCGCCGAGCAGGGGACGAACACCGGGGAGCTGTTTTTT.

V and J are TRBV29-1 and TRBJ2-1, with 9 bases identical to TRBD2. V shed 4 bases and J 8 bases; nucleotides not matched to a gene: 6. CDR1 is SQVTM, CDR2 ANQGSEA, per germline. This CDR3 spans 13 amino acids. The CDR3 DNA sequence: TGCAGCGTTGTGGCGGGAGGGAGGGATGAGCAGTTCTTC. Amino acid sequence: CSVVAGGRDEQFF.

The CDR3 sequence is CASSQEVRVGGYEQYF. Here the CDR3 DNA reads TGCGCCAGCAGCCAAGAAGTTCGGGTTGGTGGGTACGAGCAGTACTTC. The V call is TRBV4-3, the J call TRBJ2-7, with D uncertain. There are 16 residues in the CDR3. The V and J ends lost 0 bases and 4 bases respectively, with 16 bases between them. Germline assignment: CDR1 LGHNA and CDR2 YSLEER.

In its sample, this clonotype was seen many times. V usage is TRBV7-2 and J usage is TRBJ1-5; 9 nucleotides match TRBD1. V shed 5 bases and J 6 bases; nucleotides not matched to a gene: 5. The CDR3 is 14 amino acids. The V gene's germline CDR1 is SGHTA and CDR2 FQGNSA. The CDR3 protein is CASSENRGRQPQHF. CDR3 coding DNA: TGTGCCAGCAGCGAAAACAGGGGGCGTCAGCCCCAGCATTTT.

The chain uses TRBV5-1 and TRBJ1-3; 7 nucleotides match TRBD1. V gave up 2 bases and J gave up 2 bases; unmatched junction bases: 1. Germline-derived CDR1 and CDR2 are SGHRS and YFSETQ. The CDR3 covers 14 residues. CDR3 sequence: CASSLGTAGNTIYF. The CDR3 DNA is TGCGCCAGCAGCTTAGGGACAGCTGGAAACACCATATATTTT. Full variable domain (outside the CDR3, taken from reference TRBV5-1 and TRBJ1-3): KAGVTQTPRYLIKTRGQQVTLSCSPISGHRSVSWYQQTPGQGLQFLFEYFSETQRNKGNFPGRFSGRQFSNSRSEMNVSTLELGDSALYLCASSLGTAGNTIYFGEGSWLTVV.

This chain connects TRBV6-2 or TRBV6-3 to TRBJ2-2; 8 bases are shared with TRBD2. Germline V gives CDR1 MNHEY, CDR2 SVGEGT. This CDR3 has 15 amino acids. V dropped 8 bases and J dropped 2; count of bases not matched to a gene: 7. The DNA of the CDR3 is TGTGCCAGCCTGGAGCGGGAGATCAACACCGGGGAGCTGTTTTTT. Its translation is CASLEREINTGELFF.

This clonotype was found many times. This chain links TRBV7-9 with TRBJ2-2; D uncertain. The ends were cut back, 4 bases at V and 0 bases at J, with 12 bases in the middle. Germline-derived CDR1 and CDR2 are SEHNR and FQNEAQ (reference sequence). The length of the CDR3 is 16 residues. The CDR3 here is CASSWVGRSNTGELFF. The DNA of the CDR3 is TGTGCCAGCAGCTGGGTAGGGCGCTCGAACACCGGGGAGCTGTTTTTT.

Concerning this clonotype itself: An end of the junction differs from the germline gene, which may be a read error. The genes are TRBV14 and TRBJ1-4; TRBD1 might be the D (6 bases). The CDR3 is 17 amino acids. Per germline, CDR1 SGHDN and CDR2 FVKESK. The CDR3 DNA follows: TGTGCCGGCAGCCAAACCCCCTGGGGGGGCGCGGCTGAAAAACTGTTTTTT. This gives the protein CAGSQTPWGGAAEKLFF.

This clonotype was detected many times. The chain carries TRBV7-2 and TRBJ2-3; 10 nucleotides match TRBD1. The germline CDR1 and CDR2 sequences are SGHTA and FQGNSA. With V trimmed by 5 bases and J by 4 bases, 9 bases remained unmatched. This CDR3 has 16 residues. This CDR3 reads CASSPTVTGGADTQYF. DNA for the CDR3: TGTGCCAGCAGCCCTACCGTGACAGGGGGCGCAGATACGCAGTATTTT.

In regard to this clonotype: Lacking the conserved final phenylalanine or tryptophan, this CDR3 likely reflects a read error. The CDR3 DNA sequence: TGTGCGAGCAGTTATAGCGGGGGGGCTGGAGATACGCAGTATGTT. Protein sequence: CASSYSGGAGDTQYV. The gene calls are TRBV6-4 and TRBJ2-3; 11 nucleotides line up with TRBD2. Germline CDR1 reads MRHNA; CDR2 reads SNTAGT. The CDR3 runs 15 residues.

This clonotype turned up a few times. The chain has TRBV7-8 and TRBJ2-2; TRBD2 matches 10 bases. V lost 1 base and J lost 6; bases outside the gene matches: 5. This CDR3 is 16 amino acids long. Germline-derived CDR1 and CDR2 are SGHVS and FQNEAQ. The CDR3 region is CASSLVSGRGSGELFF. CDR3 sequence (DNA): TGTGCCAGCAGCTTAGTGAGCGGGAGGGGCTCCGGGGAGCTGTTTTTT.

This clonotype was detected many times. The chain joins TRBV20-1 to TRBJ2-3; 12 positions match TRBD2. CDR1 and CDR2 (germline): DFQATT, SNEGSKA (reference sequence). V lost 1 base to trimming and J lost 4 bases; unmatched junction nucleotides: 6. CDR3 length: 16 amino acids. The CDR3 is CSARVLAGGLADTQYF. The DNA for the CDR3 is TGCAGTGCTAGAGTCCTAGCGGGGGGGCTGGCAGATACGCAGTATTTT.

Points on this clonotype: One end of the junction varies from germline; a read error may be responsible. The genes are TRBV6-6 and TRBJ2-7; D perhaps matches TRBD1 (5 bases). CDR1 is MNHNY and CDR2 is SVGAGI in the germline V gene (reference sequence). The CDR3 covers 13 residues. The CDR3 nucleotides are TGTACCAGCAGTTACGCCGGTCAGGGAGAGCAGTACTTC. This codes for CTSSYAGQGEQYF.

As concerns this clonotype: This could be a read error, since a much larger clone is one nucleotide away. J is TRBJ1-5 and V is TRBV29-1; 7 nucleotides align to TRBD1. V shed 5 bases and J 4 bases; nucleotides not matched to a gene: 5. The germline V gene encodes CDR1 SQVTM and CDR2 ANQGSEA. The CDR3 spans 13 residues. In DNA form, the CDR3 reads TGCAGCGTTACACAGGGGCGAAATCAGCCCCAGCATTTT. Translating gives CSVTQGRNQPQHF.

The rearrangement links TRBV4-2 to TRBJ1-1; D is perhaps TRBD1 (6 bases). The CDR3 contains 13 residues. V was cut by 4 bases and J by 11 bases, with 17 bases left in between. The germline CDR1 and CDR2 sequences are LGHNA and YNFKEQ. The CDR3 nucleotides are TGTGCCAGCAGCCCGGACAGAAGTACTGCCGCTTTCTTT. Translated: CASSPDRSTAAFF.

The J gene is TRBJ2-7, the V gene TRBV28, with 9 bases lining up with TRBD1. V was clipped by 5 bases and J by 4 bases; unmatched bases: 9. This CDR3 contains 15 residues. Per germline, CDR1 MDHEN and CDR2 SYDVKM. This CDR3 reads CASSHRGQSDYEQYF. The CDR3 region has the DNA TGTGCCAGCAGTCACAGGGGGCAGTCCGATTACGAGCAGTACTTC.